A selection of T cell receptor beta chains follows, all from one sample in a study of blood T cell repertoires in COVID-19. TCRdb's copy holds only in-frame clones and misses some; the assay was immunoSEQ multiplex PCR. Seen here are 150,000 to 250,000 clones, approximately 85% observed once, and the top ten hold approximately 12%. The sequencing input was PBMCs or T cells enriched from blood (not recorded which). These receptors originate from a man aged 35 to 55 who had recovered from COVID-19. CDR3s include the opening cysteine and the closing phenylalanine or tryptophan. Only part of the rows carry a size: once, few, many, or a class if the clone is expanded.

size,V,J,CDR3
-,TRBV6-1,TRBJ1-6,CASSEGAGDIKNSPLHF
-,TRBV7-9,TRBJ1-2,CASEEGDYGYTF
-,TRBV10-1,TRBJ1-1,CASSEANSEAFF
-,TRBV24-1,TRBJ2-7,CATSESGEQYF
-,TRBV28,TRBJ2-5,CASSYKGVETQYF
-,TRBV7-9,TRBJ2-1,CASSNGHKYNEQFF
once,TRBV29-1,TRBJ1-3,CSVSSGNTIYF
-,TRBV7-6,TRBJ2-1,CASSPGLAEYNEQFF
-,TRBV7-2,TRBJ2-3,CASSLGLAGGTDTQYF
-,TRBV18,TRBJ1-1,CASSLGGRITEAFF
few,TRBV7-2,TRBJ1-1,CASSLVDRGEDAEAFF
-,TRBV9,TRBJ2-1,CASSDLGTSENEQFF
-,TRBV27,TRBJ1-6,CASSLGPGGTTLNSPLHF
-,TRBV24-1,TRBJ2-3,CATSDWGTGDDTQYF
-,TRBV19,TRBJ2-1,CASSIVGQGTYNEQFF
-,TRBV28,TRBJ2-1,CASSLLAGGNNEQFF
-,TRBV10-1,TRBJ2-7,CASSPTSGRSSEQYF
-,TRBV5-1,TRBJ1-6,CASSPTGGISYNSPLHF
-,TRBV10-3,TRBJ2-1,CAIRPGQGGNEQFF
-,TRBV4-3,TRBJ2-1,CASSQDLAGALYNEQFF
-,TRBV5-1,TRBJ1-1,CASSLDTRNTEAFF
-,TRBV5-1,TRBJ1-1,CASSLAGGLNTEAFF
-,TRBV2,TRBJ1-6,CATREQALNSPLHF
-,TRBV12-3/TRBV12-4,TRBJ2-3,CAGWDRKDTQYF
-,TRBV15,TRBJ2-3,CATSGQVVTDTQYF
-,TRBV30,TRBJ1-2,CAWSVRGPLNF
-,TRBV11-2,TRBJ2-5,CASSLGDSRRETQYF
-,TRBV24-1,TRBJ2-5,CATSGNTGQETQYF
-,TRBV11-2,TRBJ2-3,CASTQGGRAQDTQYF
-,TRBV7-2,TRBJ1-2,CASSSGQVNYGYTF
few,TRBV28,TRBJ2-2,CATDSGQLNTGELFF
many,TRBV5-4,TRBJ2-2,CASSLTSGDTGELFF
once,TRBV6-5,TRBJ1-2,CASRPGEGANYGYTF
-,TRBV19,TRBJ2-1,CASSLAGEWNEQFF
-,TRBV7-2,TRBJ1-1,CASSLVASGGRAFF
-,TRBV15,TRBJ2-5,CATSRDPPGLETQYF
-,TRBV5-1,TRBJ2-2,CASQTGYNTGELFF
few,TRBV7-3,TRBJ1-2,CASSLTGTGNGYTF
-,TRBV27,TRBJ2-7,CASSPTSGTLYEQYF
-,TRBV27,TRBJ1-2,CASSIGTGERYGYTF
-,TRBV5-6,TRBJ2-2,CASSPTSGRTNTGELFF
-,TRBV7-9,TRBJ2-7,CASSRSGYEQYF
-,TRBV4-2,TRBJ2-1,CASSQVAPLSGHEFF
few,TRBV7-9,TRBJ2-2,CASSSLLQGATGELFF
-,TRBV12-3/TRBV12-4,TRBJ1-1,CASTTVGGTEAFF
once,TRBV18,TRBJ1-5,CASSPQGGAEQPQHF
-,TRBV4-2,TRBJ2-3,CASSQGQGQVSGGRTDTQYF